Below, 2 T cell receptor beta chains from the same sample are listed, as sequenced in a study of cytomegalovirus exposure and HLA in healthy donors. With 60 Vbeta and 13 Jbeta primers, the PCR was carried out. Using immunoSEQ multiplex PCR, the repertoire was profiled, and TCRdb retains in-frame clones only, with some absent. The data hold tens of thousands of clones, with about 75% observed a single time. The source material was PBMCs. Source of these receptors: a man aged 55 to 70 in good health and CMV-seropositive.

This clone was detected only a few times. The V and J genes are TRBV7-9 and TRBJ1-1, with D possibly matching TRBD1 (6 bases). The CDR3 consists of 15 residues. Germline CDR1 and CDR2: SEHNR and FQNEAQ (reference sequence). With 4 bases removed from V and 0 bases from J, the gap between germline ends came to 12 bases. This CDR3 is CASSYLTGLNTEAFF. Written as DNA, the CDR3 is TGTGCCAGCAGCTACCTCACAGGGTTGAACACTGAAGCTTTCTTT.

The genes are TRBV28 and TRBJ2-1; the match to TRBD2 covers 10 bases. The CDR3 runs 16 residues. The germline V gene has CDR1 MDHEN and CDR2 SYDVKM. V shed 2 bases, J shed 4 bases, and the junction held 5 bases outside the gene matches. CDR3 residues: CASSLTSSGSYNEQFF. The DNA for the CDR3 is TGTGCCAGCAGTTTAACCTCTAGCGGGAGTTACAATGAGCAGTTCTTC. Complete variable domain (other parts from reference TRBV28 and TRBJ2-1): DVKVTQSSRYLVKRTGEKVFLECVQDMDHENMFWYRQDPGLGLRLIYFSYDVKMKEKGDIPEGYSVSREKKERFSLILESASTNQTSMYLCASSLTSSGSYNEQFFGPGTRLTVL.